This T cell receptor (beta chain) was sequenced for a study of T cell responses to AZD1222 COVID-19 vaccine. Study as a whole: Pooled in the analysis were second doses at about 4 or about 12 weeks. Broader study findings: Females outnumbered males among donors, who were mostly white British; clonal diversity was possibly underestimated.

Only one count was recorded for this clone. The antigen is unknown. Trimming removed 0 bases from V and 3 bases from J, with 15 bases in between. Germline V CDR1 and CDR2: MNHNY, SVGAGI (reference sequence). CDR3 length: 16 amino acids. Data came from immunoSEQ multiplex PCR; TCRdb stores just in-frame clones and leaves some out. The sample carries over 150,000 clones, more than 80% recorded once. This material consisted of peripheral blood, taken on day 0 of AZD1222 vaccination. This chain links TRBV6-6 with TRBJ2-7; TRBD1 might be the D (6 bases). The sequence derives from an adult in good health. The CDR3 reads CASSYSGGQGSYEQYF. The CDR3 coding sequence is TGTGCCAGCAGTTACTCTGGGGGCCAAGGGAGCTACGAGCAGTACTTC.